Listed below are T cell receptor beta chains from one sample, sequenced in a study of T cell responses to AZD1222 COVID-19 vaccine. Clones were read by immunoSEQ multiplex PCR, and TCRdb kept only the in-frame ones, dropping some. Found here are around 130,000 clones, about 90% of them singletons; the top ten hold 7% to 9%. This material consisted of peripheral blood, taken 28 days after the second dose of the MenACWY control vaccine. The receptors were gathered from an adult who received the MenACWY meningococcal vaccine as a control. Each CDR3 is given with its conserved first and last residue. A D gene is named only where the DNA matches it firmly. Clone sizes are given selectively: once, few, many, or a class where the clone is expanded.

v_gene	j_gene	abundance	d_gene	CDR3nt	CDR3aa
TRBV4-3	TRBJ1-2	-	-	TGCGCCAGCAGCCAAGATATCGGGGCAGGCGCTAACTATGGCTACACCTTC	CASSQDIGAGANYGYTF
TRBV4-3	TRBJ2-5	-	TRBD1	TGCGCCAGCAGCCAAGAATATGGGGGGACAGGGTTGGAGACCCAGTACTTC	CASSQEYGGTGLETQYF
TRBV28	TRBJ1-3	-	-	TGTGCCAGCAGTTTTGAGTTGGGGGAATTGACTGGAAACACCATATATTTT	CASSFELGELTGNTIYF
TRBV13	TRBJ2-1	-	TRBD2	TGTGCCAGCAGCCGAAAGACTAGCGCCTACAATGAGCAGTTCTTC	CASSRKTSAYNEQFF
TRBV5-1	TRBJ1-6	-	-	TGCGCCAGCAGCTGGGGGGACTCGGGTTCACCCCTCCACTTT	CASSWGDSGSPLHF
TRBV2	TRBJ2-5	few	-	TGTGCCAGCAGTGAACTTGCAGGGAGAGGGGAGACCCAGTACTTC	CASSELAGRGETQYF
TRBV7-2	TRBJ1-5	-	-	TGTGCCAGCAGCCACCGGGACCATCTTCGCCAGCCCCAGCATTTT	CASSHRDHLRQPQHF
TRBV7-2	TRBJ1-6	-	-	TGTGCCAGCAGCGCCCCTCAGGGAAATTCACCCCTCCACTTT	CASSAPQGNSPLHF
TRBV29-1	TRBJ1-1	-	-	TGCAGCGTTTGGCCAGGGGACCGGAACACTGAAGCTTTCTTT	CSVWPGDRNTEAFF
TRBV4-3	TRBJ1-2	-	-	TGCGCCAGCAGCAAGCGACAGCAAGGCTATGGCTACACCTTC	CASSKRQQGYGYTF
TRBV3-1/TRBV3-2	TRBJ2-3	-	TRBD1	TGTGCCAGCAGCTATAGGACAGGGGTGGCAGATACGCAGTATTTT	CASSYRTGVADTQYF
TRBV6-5	TRBJ1-1	-	-	TGTGCCAGCAGAGTCGAGGACGGGAACACTGAAGCTTTCTTT	CASRVEDGNTEAFF
TRBV28	TRBJ1-1	-	-	TGTGCCAGCAGAGACAGGTTGGAGAACACTGAAGCTTTCTTT	CASRDRLENTEAFF
TRBV5-4	TRBJ1-1	-	-	TGTGCCAGCAGCCCCGGACGGGAAACTGAAGCTTTCTTT	CASSPGRETEAFF
TRBV5-1	TRBJ1-5	-	TRBD1	TGCGCCAGCAACCGACAGGGGGATAGCAATCAGCCCCAGCATTTT	CASNRQGDSNQPQHF
TRBV19	TRBJ1-4	-	-	TGTGCCAGTACCGGAAACAGACACGCTAATGAAAAACTGTTTTTT	CASTGNRHANEKLFF
TRBV18	TRBJ1-1	-	TRBD1	TGTGCCAGCTCACCGAGGACAGGGAACACTGAAGCTTTCTTT	CASSPRTGNTEAFF
TRBV4-1	TRBJ2-4	-	TRBD1	TGCGCCAGCAGCCAAGGGGACAGGGAAGGGGCTCAGTACTTC	CASSQGDREGAQYF
TRBV11-2	TRBJ2-7	-	TRBD1	TGTGCCAGCAGCTTGGGACAGGGAGCCTACGAGCAGTACTTC	CASSLGQGAYEQYF
TRBV20-1	TRBJ1-5	-	-	TGCAGTGCTAGTAGATCTCACGAGGGTGGATATAGCAATCAGCCCCAGCATTTT	CSASRSHEGGYSNQPQHF
TRBV29-1	TRBJ1-2	-	-	TGCAGCGCCGGGGTGGGCTATGGCTACACCTTC	CSAGVGYGYTF
TRBV7-2	TRBJ2-1	-	TRBD2	TGTGCCAGCAGCTTAGCGAGCAGGGAGGGCAATGAGCAGTTCTTC	CASSLASREGNEQFF
TRBV9	TRBJ2-7	-	-	TGTGCCAGCAGCGTAGGTGTTCAGGGCTACGAGCAGTACTTC	CASSVGVQGYEQYF